Below, 24 T cell receptor beta chains from the same sample are listed, as sequenced in a study of blood T cell repertoires in COVID-19. The table came from immunoSEQ multiplex PCR; TCRdb's copy has only in-frame clones and leaves some out. The sample carries some 370,000 clones, around 90% recorded once. The sample consisted of peripheral blood. These receptors came from a man aged 35 to 55 with acute or convalescent COVID-19.

The genes are TRBV18 and TRBJ1-2; D gene unclear. V gave up 5 bases and J gave up 4 bases, with 17 bases separating them. Per germline, CDR1 KGHSH and CDR2 LQKENI. There are 15 residues in the CDR3. CDR3 nucleotides: TGTGCCAGCTCATCGGGAGAAACCGAGGGCTATGGCTACACCTTC. Encoded protein: CASSSGETEGYGYTF.

This sequence joins TRBV4-1 and TRBJ1-6; 10 bases match TRBD1. With V trimmed by 4 bases and J by 5 bases, 8 bases remained unmatched. CDR3 length: 17 amino acids. In germline, CDR1 is MGHRA, CDR2 YSYEKL. The CDR3 DNA sequence: TGCGCCAGCAGCCTAGGGACAGGGGAGGTGGATAATTCACCCCTCCACTTT. Amino acids: CASSLGTGEVDNSPLHF.

The chain links TRBV14 to TRBJ1-1; the match to TRBD1 covers 10 bases. J lost 11 bases, V lost 2 bases, and 5 bases had no gene match. The CDR3 is 13 amino acids. Germline V gene data show CDR1 as SGHDN and CDR2 as FVKESK. This CDR3 reads CASSQWTGGVAFF. CDR3 nucleotide sequence: TGTGCCAGCAGCCAATGGACAGGGGGTGTTGCTTTCTTT.

V is TRBV27 and J is TRBJ2-1, with a possible D match to TRBD2 (5 bases). This CDR3 is 21 amino acids long. Germline V CDR1 and CDR2: MNHEY, SMNVEV (reference sequence). V was cut by 7 bases and J by 5 bases, with 36 bases left in between. The CDR3 sequence is CASTGVRGPLTGWRIDNEQFF. DNA for the CDR3: TGTGCCAGCACCGGTGTTCGAGGGCCCTTGACGGGATGGCGGATTGACAATGAGCAGTTCTTC.

The chain has TRBV5-6 and TRBJ1-2; 9 bases agree with TRBD1. V was pared by 5 bases and J by 6 bases, with 8 bases of the junction left unmatched. This CDR3 is 14 amino acids long. The V gene's germline CDR1 is SGHDT and CDR2 YYEEEE. As DNA, the CDR3 is TGTGCCAGCAGTTCTACAGGGGGCTTAAATGGCTACACCTTC. This translates into CASSSTGGLNGYTF. Complete variable domain (other parts from reference TRBV5-6 and TRBJ1-2): DAGVTQSPTHLIKTRGQQVTLRCSPKSGHDTVSWYQQALGQGPQFIFQYYEEEERQRGNFPDRFSGHQFPNYSSELNVNALLLGDSALYLCASSSTGGLNGYTFGSGTRLTVV.

The chain recombines TRBV7-3 with TRBJ2-2; 9 positions match TRBD1. The CDR3 covers 17 residues. After removal of 5 bases from V and 5 bases from J, the junction contained 12 bases not matched to a gene. CDR1 is SGHTA, CDR2 FQGTGA, per germline. CDR3 sequence (DNA): TGTGCCAGCAGCCCCTTGACAGGGGGAAGTGGGACCGGGGAGCTGTTTTTT. It codes for CASSPLTGGSGTGELFF.

In its sample, this clone was seen a few times. The rearrangement joins TRBV20-1 to TRBJ2-1, with a tentative D call TRBD2 (5 bases). Trimming took 3 bases from V and 8 from J, leaving 17 bases between them. Germline lookup yields CDR1 DFQATT and CDR2 SNEGSKA (reference sequence). This CDR3 is 14 amino acids long. This CDR3 is CSASPRRGTHEQFF. The CDR3 DNA reads as TGCAGTGCTAGTCCTCGTCGGGGTACCCATGAGCAGTTCTTC.

The chain joins TRBV7-9 to TRBJ2-1; perhaps TRBD2 as D (5 bases). V was pared by 5 bases and J by 0 bases, with 11 bases between. CDR1 is SEHNR, CDR2 FQNEAQ, per germline (reference sequence). The CDR3 has 15 amino acids. The CDR3 region is CASSPGVGSYNEQFF. The CDR3 DNA reads as TGTGCCAGCAGCCCCGGGGTGGGCTCCTACAATGAGCAGTTCTTC.

The rearrangement links TRBV7-9 to TRBJ2-6, with a weak D call TRBD1 (6 bases). V gave up 6 bases and J gave up 4 bases, with 13 bases separating them. CDR1 and CDR2 (germline): SEHNR, FQNEAQ (reference sequence). The CDR3 is made up of 15 amino acids. The CDR3 region is CASSFHQGGANVLTF. In nucleotides, the CDR3 is TGTGCCAGCAGTTTCCACCAGGGGGGGGCCAACGTCCTGACTTTC. The full variable domain, rest sourced from reference TRBV7-9 and TRBJ2-6, is DTGVSQNPRHKITKRGQNVTFRCDPISEHNRLYWYRQTLGQGPEFLTYFQNEAQLEKSRLLSDRFSAERPKGSFSTLEIQRTEQGDSAMYLCASSFHQGGANVLTFGAGSRLTVL.

The V and J genes are TRBV7-8 and TRBJ2-3, with 10 positions matching TRBD2. The CDR3 spans 15 residues. V lost 11 bases and J lost 1; bases outside the gene matches: 9. Germline V gene sequence: CDR1 SGHVS, CDR2 FQNEAQ. The CDR3 bases are TGTGCCCTTGGGGCTAGCGGGAGCGGCACAGATACGCAGTATTTT. This sequence encodes CALGASGSGTDTQYF.

The rearrangement uses TRBV7-6 and TRBJ2-2; D is perhaps TRBD2 (6 bases). The CDR3 sequence is 17 residues long. CDR1 and CDR2 (germline): SGHVS, FNYEAQ. V dropped 5 bases and J dropped 3 bases, with 19 bases sitting between them. This CDR3 reads CASSLGLGTPDTGELFF. As DNA, the CDR3 is TGTGCCAGCAGCCTCGGACTCGGGACTCCTGACACCGGGGAGCTGTTTTTT.

CDR3 in amino acids: CASSPAGENTGELFF. For the CDR3, the DNA is TGTGCCAGCAGTCCGGCGGGGGAAAACACCGGGGAGCTGTTTTTT. The genes are TRBV28 and TRBJ2-2; 7 nucleotides align to TRBD2. Trimming removed 5 bases from V and 2 bases from J; junction bases left unmatched: 5. This CDR3 is 15 amino acids long. Germline-derived CDR1 and CDR2 are MDHEN and SYDVKM.

In the case of this clone: A read error may be the cause here, since a much bigger clone is one base away. This chain links TRBV5-5 with TRBJ2-5; tentatively, D is TRBD2 (5 bases). CDR3 length: 12 amino acids. The V gene lost 0 bases and the J gene lost 7 bases, with 7 bases spanning the gap. Germline-derived CDR1 and CDR2 are SGHKS and YYEKEE (reference sequence). The CDR3 DNA reads TGTGCCAGCAGCTTGGGGGCGGGGACCCAGTACTTC. Translating gives CASSLGAGTQYF. The whole variable domain, remainder taken from reference TRBV5-5 and TRBJ2-5, is DAGVTQSPTHLIKTRGQQVTLRCSPISGHKSVSWYQQVLGQGPQFIFQYYEKEERGRGNFPDRFSARQFPNYSSELNVNALLLGDSALYLCASSLGAGTQYFGPGTRLLVL.

In DNA, the CDR3 is TGTGCCGCGGACAGGGGAGGCCAAAGTGAGCAGTTCTTC. This sequence encodes CAADRGGQSEQFF. This chain connects TRBV28 to TRBJ2-1; 9 nucleotides agree with TRBD1. CDR3 size: 13 residues. The germline V gene encodes CDR1 MDHEN and CDR2 SYDVKM. V lost 11 bases, J lost 9 bases, and 11 bases stayed unmatched.

The chain joins TRBV4-2 to TRBJ1-1, with D possibly TRBD1 on 5 matching bases. This CDR3 contains 16 residues. Trimming shortened V by 1 base and J by 1 base, and 13 bases separated the two germline ends. CDR1 LGHNA and CDR2 YNFKEQ come from the germline V gene. CDR3: CASSQGVGDSNTEAFF. DNA for the CDR3: TGTGCCAGCAGCCAAGGGGTGGGGGACTCGAACACTGAAGCTTTCTTT.

The V and J genes are TRBV3-1 (or the pseudogene TRBV3-2) and TRBJ2-5; D is undetermined. Trimming removed 2 bases at V and 5 bases at J, with 9 bases between. The CDR3 has 13 amino acids. CDR1 LGHDT and CDR2 YNNKEL come from the germline V gene (reference sequence). The CDR3 region is CASSQNGWETQYF. The CDR3 DNA follows: TGTGCCAGCAGCCAAAACGGTTGGGAGACCCAGTACTTC.

This chain links TRBV29-1 with TRBJ1-3, with 7 bases that match TRBD1. This CDR3 region has 17 residues. Germline V lookup: CDR1 SQVTM, CDR2 ANQGSEA. The V and J ends lost 0 bases and 0 bases, in that order; junction bases with no gene match: 8. The CDR3 DNA reads TGCAGCGTTGAAGAATCCAGGGGGGCCCTCTCTGGAAACACCATATATTTT. It translates to CSVEESRGALSGNTIYF.

The genes are TRBV7-9 and TRBJ1-1, with D tentatively TRBD1 (6 bases). Trimming took off 1 base at V and 1 base at J, with 10 bases between the two ends. CDR1 SEHNR and CDR2 FQNEAQ come from the germline V gene (reference sequence). The CDR3 is 15 residues long. CDR3 region: CASSLVQGTNTEAFF. CDR3 coding DNA: TGTGCCAGCAGCTTAGTTCAGGGGACGAACACTGAAGCTTTCTTT.

This rearrangement joins TRBV6-1 to TRBJ1-6, with D uncertain. V was cut by 3 bases and J by 4 bases, with 7 bases left in between. This CDR3 is built from 14 residues. Per germline, CDR1 MNHNS and CDR2 SASEGT. The CDR3 bases are TGTGCCAGCAGTGACCCATTTTATAATTCACCCCTCCACTTT. It codes for CASSDPFYNSPLHF.

V gene TRBV28 combines with J gene TRBJ2-7; tentatively, D is TRBD2 (5 bases). The CDR3 is 13 residues long. The germline V and J ends were trimmed by 4 bases and 5 bases, with 12 bases remaining between them. Germline lookup yields CDR1 MDHEN and CDR2 SYDVKM. The DNA for the CDR3 is TGTGCCAGCAGTTATTCGGGATTCCACGAGCAGTACTTC. The encoded protein is CASSYSGFHEQYF.

V and J are TRBV18 and TRBJ1-1; D is ambiguous. With 2 bases removed from V and 8 bases from J, the gap between germline ends came to 12 bases. The CDR3 runs 13 residues. Germline CDR1 KGHSH, CDR2 LQKENI. The CDR3 spells CASSPAGRKEAFF. The CDR3 DNA follows: TGTGCCAGCTCACCAGCCGGGAGGAAAGAAGCTTTCTTT.

The chain carries TRBV5-6 and TRBJ1-2, with 12 bases identical to TRBD1. The CDR3 has 16 residues. V lost 0 bases to trimming and J lost 6 bases; unmatched junction nucleotides: 6. The germline gives CDR1 SGHDT, CDR2 YYEEEE. The CDR3, as DNA: TGTGCCAGCAGCTTGGCCGGGACAGGGGGCGGCCATGGCTACACCTTC. Amino acid sequence: CASSLAGTGGGHGYTF.

The chain links TRBV28 to TRBJ1-1, with 9 bases that match TRBD1. This CDR3 contains 17 residues. The germline gives CDR1 MDHEN, CDR2 SYDVKM. The V and J ends lost 5 bases and 0 bases, in that order; junction bases with no gene match: 10. As DNA, the CDR3 is TGTGCCAGCAGTGCCGTCCGGGACAGGGTCATGAACACTGAAGCTTTCTTT. This gives the protein CASSAVRDRVMNTEAFF.

In this sample, this clone turned up once. CDR3 protein: CASRRSQGIVDEQFF. For the CDR3, the DNA is TGTGCCAGCAGACGCTCACAGGGGATTGTCGATGAGCAGTTCTTC. The chain has TRBV28 and TRBJ2-1; 7 bases line up with TRBD1. Germline loops: CDR1 MDHEN, CDR2 SYDVKM. The V gene end was trimmed by 6 bases and the J gene end by 8 bases; junction bases not matched to a gene: 13. This CDR3 spans 15 amino acids.